This T cell receptor (beta chain) derives from a study of T-cell memory formation after mild COVID-19. Turning to the study itself: Largely donor-specific sequence clusters came from a couple of donors. Study-level findings and limits: Memory cells collected pre-infection included some clones that later responded, suggesting cross-reactive memory joined.

As to this clonotype: As yet, its antigen is unknown.

Per germline, CDR1 DFQATT and CDR2 SNEGSKA (reference sequence). This CDR3 has 13 residues. Trimming left V 3 bases short and J 0 bases short, with 8 bases between. TCRdb recomputed calls from the 5' RACE reads with MiXCR, one row per CDR3 protein. The sample consists of about 200,000 distinct CDR3 sequences, over 9.5% of them appearing once. Sequenced input: PBMCs or a T cell subset sorted from them (not recorded which). The TCR sequence derives from a man younger than 30 who had mild COVID-19 (a few samples of this study predate the infection). Cell type and time point are not known. The V call is TRBV20-1, the J call TRBJ2-5; possibly TRBD2 for D (6 bases). The CDR3 DNA is TGCAGTGCTAGCTCGGGGGACCAAGAGACCCAGTACTTC. Its translation is CSASSGDQETQYF.